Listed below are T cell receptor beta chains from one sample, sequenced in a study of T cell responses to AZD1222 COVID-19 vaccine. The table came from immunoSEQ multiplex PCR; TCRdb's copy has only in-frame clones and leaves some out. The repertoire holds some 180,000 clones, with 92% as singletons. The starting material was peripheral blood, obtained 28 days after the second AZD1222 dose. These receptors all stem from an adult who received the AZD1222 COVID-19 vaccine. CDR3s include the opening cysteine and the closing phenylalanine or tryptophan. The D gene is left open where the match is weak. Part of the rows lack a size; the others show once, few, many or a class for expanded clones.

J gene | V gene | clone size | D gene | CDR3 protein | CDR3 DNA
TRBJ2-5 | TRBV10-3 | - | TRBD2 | CAISEHTSGGGETQYF | TGTGCCATCAGTGAGCACACTAGCGGGGGTGGGGAGACCCAGTACTTC
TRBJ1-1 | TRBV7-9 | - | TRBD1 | CASSHDRERAFEAFF | TGTGCCAGCAGCCACGACAGGGAACGGGCGTTTGAAGCTTTCTTT
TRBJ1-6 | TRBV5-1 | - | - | CASSLFTGENSLHF | TGCGCCAGCAGCTTGTTTACAGGCGAGAATTCCCTCCACTTT
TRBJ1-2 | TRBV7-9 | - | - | CASSLDRAGYTF | TGTGCCAGCAGCTTAGACAGGGCTGGCTACACCTTC
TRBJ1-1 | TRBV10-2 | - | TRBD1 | CASSDWTGGAGTEAFF | TGCGCCAGCAGTGACTGGACAGGGGGCGCGGGCACTGAAGCTTTCTTT
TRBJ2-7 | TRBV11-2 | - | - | CASSLSDRAYEQYF | TGTGCCAGCAGCTTAAGCGATCGAGCCTACGAGCAGTACTTC
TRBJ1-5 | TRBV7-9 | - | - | CASSRDLSSNQPQHF | TGTGCCAGCAGCCGGGACCTCAGTAGCAATCAGCCCCAGCATTTT
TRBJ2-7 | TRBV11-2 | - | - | CASSLGQDFYEQYF | TGTGCCAGCAGCTTAGGCCAGGATTTCTACGAGCAGTACTTC
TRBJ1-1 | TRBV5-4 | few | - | CASSLQASSNTEAFF | TGTGCCAGCAGCTTGCAGGCCAGCTCTAACACTGAAGCTTTCTTT
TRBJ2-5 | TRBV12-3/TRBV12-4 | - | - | CASSFPREKTQYF | TGTGCCAGCAGTTTCCCCAGGGAGAAGACCCAGTACTTC